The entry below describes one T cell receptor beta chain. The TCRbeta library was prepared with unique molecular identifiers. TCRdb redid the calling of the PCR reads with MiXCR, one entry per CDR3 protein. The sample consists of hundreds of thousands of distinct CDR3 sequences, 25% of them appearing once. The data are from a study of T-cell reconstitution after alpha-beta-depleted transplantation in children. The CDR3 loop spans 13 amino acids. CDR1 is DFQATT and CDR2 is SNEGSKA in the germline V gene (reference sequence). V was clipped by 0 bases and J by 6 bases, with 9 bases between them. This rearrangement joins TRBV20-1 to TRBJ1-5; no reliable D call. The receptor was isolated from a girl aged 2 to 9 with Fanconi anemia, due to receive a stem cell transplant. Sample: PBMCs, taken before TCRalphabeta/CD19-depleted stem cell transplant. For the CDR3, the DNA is TGCAGTGCTAGAGAGTTAGGGAGTCAGCCCCAGCATTTT. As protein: CSARELGSQPQHF.